The clone carrying this TCR beta chain showed up many times. Trimming took 6 bases from V and 1 from J, leaving 10 bases between them. Germline V gives CDR1 MNHNS, CDR2 SASEGT. This CDR3 comprises 13 residues. This entry comes from a study of shared clonotypes between healthy human individuals. Profiling relied on immunoSEQ multiplex PCR, and the TCRdb table lists in-frame clones only, not all of them. The data hold about 500,000 clones, with over 60% observed a single time. Input material: PBMCs. The gene calls are TRBV6-1 and TRBJ2-7; D is unresolved. This receptor was taken from a woman aged 40 to 55 in good health. Some clones in this sample may be carry-over from other donors' samples. CDR3 protein: CASRGSGSYEQYF. The CDR3 DNA is TGTGCCAGCAGGGGGTCGGGTTCCTACGAGCAGTACTTC.